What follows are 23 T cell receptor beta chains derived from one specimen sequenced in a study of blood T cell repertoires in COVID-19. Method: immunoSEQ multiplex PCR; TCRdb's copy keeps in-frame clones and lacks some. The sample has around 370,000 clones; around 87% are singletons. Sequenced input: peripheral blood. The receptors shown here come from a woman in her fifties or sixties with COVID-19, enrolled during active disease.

The DNA of the CDR3 is TGTGCCACCAGTGACCCCCGGGTTTGGGAGCAGTTCTTC. Encoded protein: CATSDPRVWEQFF. The V and J genes are TRBV24-1 and TRBJ2-1; D remains ambiguous. The CDR3 is 13 residues long. CDR1 is KGHDR and CDR2 is SFDVKD in the germline V gene. The ends were cut back, 4 bases at V and 10 bases at J, with 13 bases in the middle.

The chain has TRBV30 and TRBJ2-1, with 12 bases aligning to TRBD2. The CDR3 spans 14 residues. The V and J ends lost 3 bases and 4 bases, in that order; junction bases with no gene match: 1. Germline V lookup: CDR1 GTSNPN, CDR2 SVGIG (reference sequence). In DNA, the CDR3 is TGTGCCTGGAGGGGACTAGCGGGTTACAATGAGCAGTTCTTC. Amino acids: CAWRGLAGYNEQFF.

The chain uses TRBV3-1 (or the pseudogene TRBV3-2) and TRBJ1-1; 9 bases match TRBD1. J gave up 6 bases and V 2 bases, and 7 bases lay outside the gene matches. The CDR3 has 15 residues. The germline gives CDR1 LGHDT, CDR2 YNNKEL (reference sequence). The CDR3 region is CASSQMGGTGSEAFF. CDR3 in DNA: TGTGCCAGCAGCCAAATGGGAGGGACAGGGTCTGAAGCTTTCTTT.

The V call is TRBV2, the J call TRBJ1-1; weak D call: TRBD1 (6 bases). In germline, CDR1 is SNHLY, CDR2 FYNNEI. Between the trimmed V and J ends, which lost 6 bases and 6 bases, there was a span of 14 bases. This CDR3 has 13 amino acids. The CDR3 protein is CASSERQVAEAFF. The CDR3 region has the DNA TGTGCCAGCAGCGAACGACAGGTCGCTGAAGCTTTCTTT. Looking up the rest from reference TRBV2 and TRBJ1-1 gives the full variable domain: EPEVTQTPSHQVTQMGQEVILRCVPISNHLYFYWYRQILGQKVEFLVSFYNNEISEKSEIFDDQFSVERPDGSNFTLKIRSTKLEDSAMYFCASSERQVAEAFFGQGTRLTVV.

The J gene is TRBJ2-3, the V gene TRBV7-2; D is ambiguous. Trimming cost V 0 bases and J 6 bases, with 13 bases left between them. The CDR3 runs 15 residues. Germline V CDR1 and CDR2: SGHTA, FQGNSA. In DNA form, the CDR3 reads TGTGCCAGCAGCTTAGCGGGCCTGTTGTCTGATACGCAGTATTTT. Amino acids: CASSLAGLLSDTQYF.

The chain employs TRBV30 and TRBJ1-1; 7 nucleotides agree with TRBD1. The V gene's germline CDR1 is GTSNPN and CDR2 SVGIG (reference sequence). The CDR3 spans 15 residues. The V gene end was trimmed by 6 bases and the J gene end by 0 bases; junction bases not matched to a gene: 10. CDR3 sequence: CACYRGPIMNTEAFF. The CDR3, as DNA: TGTGCCTGTTACAGGGGCCCCATTATGAACACTGAAGCTTTCTTT.

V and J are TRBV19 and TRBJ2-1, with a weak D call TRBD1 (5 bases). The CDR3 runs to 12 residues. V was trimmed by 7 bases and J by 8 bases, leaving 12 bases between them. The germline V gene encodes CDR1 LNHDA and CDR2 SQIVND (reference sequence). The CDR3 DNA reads TGTGCCAGTAACAGGCGTCGGGATGAGCAGTTCTTC. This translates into CASNRRRDEQFF.

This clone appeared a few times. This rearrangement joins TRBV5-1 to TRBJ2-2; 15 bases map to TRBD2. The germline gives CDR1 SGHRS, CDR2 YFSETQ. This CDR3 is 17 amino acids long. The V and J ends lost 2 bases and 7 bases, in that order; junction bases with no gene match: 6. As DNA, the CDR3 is TGCGCCAGCAGCTTAGGACTAGCGGGAGGGCCCGACGGGGAGCTGTTTTTT. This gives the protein CASSLGLAGGPDGELFF.

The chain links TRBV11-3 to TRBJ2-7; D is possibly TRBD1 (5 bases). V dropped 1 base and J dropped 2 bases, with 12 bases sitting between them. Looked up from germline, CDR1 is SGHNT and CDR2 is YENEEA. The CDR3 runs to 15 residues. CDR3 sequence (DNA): TGTGCCAGCAGCTTAGGAGGCCAGGGAACCTACGAGCAGTACTTC. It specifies CASSLGGQGTYEQYF.

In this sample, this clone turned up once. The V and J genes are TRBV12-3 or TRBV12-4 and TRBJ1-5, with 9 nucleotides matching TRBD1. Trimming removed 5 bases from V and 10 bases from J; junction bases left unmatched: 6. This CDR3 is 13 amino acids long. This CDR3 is CASSVGTGLPQHF. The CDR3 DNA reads TGTGCCAGCAGTGTCGGGACAGGGCTACCCCAGCATTTT.

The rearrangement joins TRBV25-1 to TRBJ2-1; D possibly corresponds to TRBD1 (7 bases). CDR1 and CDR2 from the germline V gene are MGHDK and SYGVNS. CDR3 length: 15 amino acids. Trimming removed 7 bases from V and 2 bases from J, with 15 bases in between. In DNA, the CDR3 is TGTGCCAGCACCGAGCCAGGGGGGACCTACAATGAGCAGTTCTTC. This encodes CASTEPGGTYNEQFF.

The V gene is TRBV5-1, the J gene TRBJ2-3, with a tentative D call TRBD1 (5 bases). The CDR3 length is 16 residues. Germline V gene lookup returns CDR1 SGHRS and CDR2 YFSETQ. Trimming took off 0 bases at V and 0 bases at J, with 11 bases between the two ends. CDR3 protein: CASSLGGGLSTDTQYF. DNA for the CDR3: TGCGCCAGCAGCTTGGGGGGCGGCCTTAGCACAGATACGCAGTATTTT. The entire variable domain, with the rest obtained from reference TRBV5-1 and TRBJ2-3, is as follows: KAGVTQTPRYLIKTRGQQVTLSCSPISGHRSVSWYQQTPGQGLQFLFEYFSETQRNKGNFPGRFSGRQFSNSRSEMNVSTLELGDSALYLCASSLGGGLSTDTQYFGPGTRLTVL.

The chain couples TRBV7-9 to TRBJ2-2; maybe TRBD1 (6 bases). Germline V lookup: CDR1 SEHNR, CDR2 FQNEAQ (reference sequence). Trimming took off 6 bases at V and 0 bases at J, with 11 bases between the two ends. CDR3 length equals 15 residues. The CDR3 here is CASRGTPANTGELFF. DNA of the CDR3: TGTGCCAGCAGAGGGACACCCGCGAACACCGGGGAGCTGTTTTTT.

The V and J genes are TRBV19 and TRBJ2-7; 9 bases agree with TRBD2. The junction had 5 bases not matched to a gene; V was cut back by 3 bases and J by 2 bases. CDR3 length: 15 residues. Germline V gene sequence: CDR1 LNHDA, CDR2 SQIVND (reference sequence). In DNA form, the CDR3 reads TGTGCCAGTAGTATTGGTGCGGGAGGGACCTACGAGCAGTACTTC. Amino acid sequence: CASSIGAGGTYEQYF. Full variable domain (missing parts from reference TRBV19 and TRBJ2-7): DGGITQSPKYLFRKEGQNVTLSCEQNLNHDAMYWYRQDPGQGLRLIYYSQIVNDFQKGDIAEGYSVSREKKESFPLTVTSAQKNPTAFYLCASSIGAGGTYEQYFGPGTRLTVT.

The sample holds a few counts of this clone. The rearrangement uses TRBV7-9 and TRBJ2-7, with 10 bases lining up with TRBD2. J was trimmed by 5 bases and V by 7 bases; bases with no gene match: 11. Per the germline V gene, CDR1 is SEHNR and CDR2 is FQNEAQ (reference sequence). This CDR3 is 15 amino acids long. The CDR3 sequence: CASNLVASGSNEQYF. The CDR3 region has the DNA TGTGCCAGCAACTTGGTGGCTAGCGGGAGTAACGAGCAGTACTTC.

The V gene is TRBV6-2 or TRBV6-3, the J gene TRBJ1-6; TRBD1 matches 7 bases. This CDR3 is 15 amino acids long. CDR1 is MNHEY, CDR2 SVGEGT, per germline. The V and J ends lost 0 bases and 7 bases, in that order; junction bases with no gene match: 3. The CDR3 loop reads CASSYSDRANSPLHF. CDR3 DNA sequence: TGTGCCAGCAGTTACTCTGACAGGGCGAATTCACCCCTCCACTTT.

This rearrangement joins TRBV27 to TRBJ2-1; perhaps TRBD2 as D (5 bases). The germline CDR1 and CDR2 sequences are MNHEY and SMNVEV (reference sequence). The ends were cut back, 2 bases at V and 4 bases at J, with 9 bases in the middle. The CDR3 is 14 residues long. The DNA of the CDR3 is TGTGCCAGCAGTTTAGCCCGGGGTTACAATGAGCAGTTCTTC. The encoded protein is CASSLARGYNEQFF.

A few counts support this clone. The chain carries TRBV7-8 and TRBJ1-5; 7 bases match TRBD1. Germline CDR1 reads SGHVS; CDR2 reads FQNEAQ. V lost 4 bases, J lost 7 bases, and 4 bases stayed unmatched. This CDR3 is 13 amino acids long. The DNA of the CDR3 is TGTGCCAGCAGCTCGCACAGGGGCCAGCCCCAGCATTTT. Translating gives CASSSHRGQPQHF.

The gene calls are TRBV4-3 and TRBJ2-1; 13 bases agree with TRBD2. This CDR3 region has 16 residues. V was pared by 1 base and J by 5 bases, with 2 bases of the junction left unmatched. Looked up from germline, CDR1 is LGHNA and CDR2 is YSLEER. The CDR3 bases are TGCGCCAGCAGCCAAGTGGGACTAGCGGGAAACAATGAGCAGTTCTTC. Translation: CASSQVGLAGNNEQFF.

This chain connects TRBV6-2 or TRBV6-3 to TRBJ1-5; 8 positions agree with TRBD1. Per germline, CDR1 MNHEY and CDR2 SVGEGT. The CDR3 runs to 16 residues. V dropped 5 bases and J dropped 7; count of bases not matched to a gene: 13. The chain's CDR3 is CASSHFTGGSYQPQHF. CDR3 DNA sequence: TGTGCCAGCAGTCATTTTACAGGGGGGTCGTACCAGCCCCAGCATTTT.

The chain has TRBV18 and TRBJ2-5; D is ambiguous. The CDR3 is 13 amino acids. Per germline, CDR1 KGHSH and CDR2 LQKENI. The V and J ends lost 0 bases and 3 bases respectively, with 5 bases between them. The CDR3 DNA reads TGTGCCAGCTCACCACCTAATGAAGAGACCCAGTACTTC. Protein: CASSPPNEETQYF. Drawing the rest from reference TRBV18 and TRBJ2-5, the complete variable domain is NAGVMQNPRHLVRRRGQEARLRCSPMKGHSHVYWYRQLPEEGLKFMVYLQKENIIDESGMPKERFSAEFPKEGPSILRIQQVVRGDSAAYFCASSPPNEETQYFGPGTRLLVL.

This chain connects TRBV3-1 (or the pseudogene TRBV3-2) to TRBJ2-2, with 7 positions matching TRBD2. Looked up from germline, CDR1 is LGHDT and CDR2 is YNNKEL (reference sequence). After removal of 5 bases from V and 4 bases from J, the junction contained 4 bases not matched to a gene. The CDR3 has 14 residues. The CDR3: CASSSTGGTGELFF. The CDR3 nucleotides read TGTGCCAGCAGCTCAACGGGGGGCACCGGGGAGCTGTTTTTT.

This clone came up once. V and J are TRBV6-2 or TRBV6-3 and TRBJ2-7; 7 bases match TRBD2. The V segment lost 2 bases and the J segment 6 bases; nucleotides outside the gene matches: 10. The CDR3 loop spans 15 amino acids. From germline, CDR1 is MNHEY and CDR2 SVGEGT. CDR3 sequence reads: CASSYAGGRRGEQYF. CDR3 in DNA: TGTGCCAGCAGTTACGCCGGCGGGAGAAGGGGCGAGCAGTACTTC.